The 27 T cell receptor beta chains below come from one sample, sequenced in a study of cytomegalovirus exposure and HLA in healthy donors (dated 2017 in TCRdb). Libraries came from the immunoSEQ multiplex PCR assay. The source is immuneACCESS, and TCRdb retained only in-frame sequences with V and J called. Part of the clones is not carried over; for the studies checked, unresolved V genes explain less than half of this, and the remainder is unexplained. The sample contains approximately 150,000 clones, around 90% of them found a single time. Roughly 9% of the sample is taken by the ten largest. The specimen sequenced was PBMCs. These receptor sequences come from a man between 18 and 29 years old in good health and CMV-seropositive.

This chain uses TRBV6-4 with TRBJ2-5; 8 nucleotides align to TRBD1. The germline V gene encodes CDR1 MRHNA and CDR2 SNTAGT. The CDR3 consists of 14 residues. J lost 2 bases, V lost 3 bases, and 2 bases had no gene match. CDR3 residues: CASSEGTGQETQYF. CDR3 in DNA: TGTGCCAGCAGTGAAGGGACAGGACAAGAGACCCAGTACTTC.

Concerning this clone: At one boundary the junction diverges from the germline segment, which might be a read error. This rearrangement joins TRBV2 to TRBJ2-5; possibly TRBD1 for D (6 bases). The CDR3 has 15 residues. Germline CDR1 SNHLY, CDR2 FYNNEI. CDR3 DNA: TGTGCCAGCAGAGAAGGGACAAGTAAACAAGAGACCCAGTACTTC. This translates into CASREGTSKQETQYF.

The V gene is TRBV9, the J gene TRBJ1-4; 7 nucleotides line up with TRBD1. CDR3 length equals 15 residues. After removal of 3 bases from V and 8 bases from J, the junction contained 10 bases not matched to a gene. Germline CDR1 SGDLS, CDR2 YYNGEE. The CDR3: CASSERDREFEKLFF. In DNA form, the CDR3 reads TGTGCCAGCAGCGAAAGAGACAGGGAATTCGAAAAACTGTTTTTT.

CDR3 in DNA: TGTGCCAGCAGTGAGTCTAGCGGTACCTACAATGAGCAGTTCTTC. It encodes CASSESSGTYNEQFF. The chain recombines TRBV2 with TRBJ2-1, with TRBD2 matching 7 bases. The V segment lost 3 bases and the J segment 2 bases; nucleotides outside the gene matches: 4. From germline, CDR1 is SNHLY and CDR2 FYNNEI. The CDR3 spans 15 residues.

The chain carries TRBV5-4 and TRBJ1-2; TRBD1 matches 8 bases. Germline-derived CDR1 and CDR2 are SGHNT and YYREEE (reference sequence). Germline trimming cut 5 bases from V and 2 bases from J; bases unmatched to any gene: 8. The length of the CDR3 is 15 residues. The CDR3 loop is CASRRPGTGNYGYTF. CDR3 DNA sequence: TGTGCCAGCAGACGCCCCGGGACAGGCAACTATGGCTACACCTTC.

V and J are TRBV27 and TRBJ1-1, with 8 bases identical to TRBD1. Trimming cost V 6 bases and J 0 bases; bases outside gene matches: 3. Germline V gene data show CDR1 as MNHEY and CDR2 as SMNVEV (reference sequence). There are 14 residues in the CDR3. The CDR3 DNA is TGTGCCAGCAGCCCGGACAGGGTGAACACTGAAGCTTTCTTT. It encodes CASSPDRVNTEAFF.

The chain carries TRBV9 and TRBJ2-3; 8 bases align to TRBD1. The CDR3 is 13 amino acids. V shed 3 bases, J shed 7 bases, and the junction held 4 bases outside the gene matches. Germline assignment: CDR1 SGDLS and CDR2 YYNGEE. The CDR3 DNA sequence: TGTGCCAGCAGCGCAAGGACAGGGTATACGCAGTATTTT. This sequence encodes CASSARTGYTQYF. Full variable domain (missing parts from reference TRBV9 and TRBJ2-3): DSGVTQTPKHLITATGQRVTLRCSPRSGDLSVYWYQQSLDQGLQFLIQYYNGEERAKGNILERFSAQQFPDLHSELNLSSLELGDSALYFCASSARTGYTQYFGPGTRLTVL.

The chain uses TRBV2 and TRBJ1-1; 10 bases align to TRBD1. J was trimmed by 7 bases and V by 5 bases; bases with no gene match: 4. This CDR3 has 13 residues. Germline V gene data show CDR1 as SNHLY and CDR2 as FYNNEI. For the CDR3, the DNA is TGTGCCAGCAGTTTAGGACAGGGGGTTGAAGCTTTCTTT. This encodes CASSLGQGVEAFF.

This chain connects TRBV11-3 to TRBJ1-2; D is undetermined. Germline CDR1 reads SGHNT; CDR2 reads YENEEA. Trimming pared 4 bases from V and 8 bases from J, leaving 14 bases between. This CDR3 is built from 13 residues. The CDR3 is CASSSYGTRGYTF. Here the CDR3 DNA reads TGTGCCAGCAGCTCTTATGGAACGAGGGGCTACACCTTC.

This clone has a single count. J is TRBJ2-7 and V is TRBV2; 7 nucleotides line up with TRBD2. Germline CDR1 reads SNHLY; CDR2 reads FYNNEI. Losses at the gene ends were 4 bases for V and 3 bases for J; bases not matched to a gene: 6. This CDR3 is built from 14 residues. CDR3 in amino acids: CASSARGVGYEQYF. The CDR3 DNA sequence: TGTGCCAGCAGTGCCCGGGGGGTGGGCTACGAGCAGTACTTC.

The rearrangement joins TRBV27 to TRBJ2-6, with D hard to call. Germline V gene data show CDR1 as MNHEY and CDR2 as SMNVEV (reference sequence). V was pared by 3 bases and J by 1 base, with 13 bases between. The CDR3 spans 17 residues. The CDR3, as DNA: TGTGCCAGCAGTTTTCGACAAGGTCAGTCTGGGGCCAACGTCCTGACTTTC. Its translation is CASSFRQGQSGANVLTF.

This chain connects TRBV7-9 to TRBJ1-2; 9 bases are a match to TRBD1. Losses at the gene ends were 5 bases for V and 6 bases for J; bases not matched to a gene: 16. The CDR3 is 17 residues long. Germline CDR1 SEHNR, CDR2 FQNEAQ (reference sequence). CDR3 nucleotide sequence: TGTGCCAGCAGCACCCACTTCGGACAGGGGAGGAGGGATGGCTACACCTTC. Its translation: CASSTHFGQGRRDGYTF.

The CDR3 sequence is CASGWANEQFF. The CDR3 DNA sequence: TGTGCCAGCGGATGGGCGAATGAGCAGTTCTTC. V usage is TRBV13 and J usage is TRBJ2-1; D remains unclear. This CDR3 contains 11 residues. Germline V gene data show CDR1 as PRHDT and CDR2 as FYEKMQ (reference sequence). The V gene lost 8 bases and the J gene lost 7 bases, with 9 bases spanning the gap.

J is TRBJ2-7 and V is TRBV5-1; 8 bases are a match to TRBD1. The J segment lost 2 bases and the V segment lost 6 bases, leaving 10 bases of the junction unmatched. CDR1 and CDR2 from the germline V gene are SGHRS and YFSETQ. CDR3 length: 15 amino acids. CDR3 sequence (DNA): TGCGCCAGCAAGCCTCAGGGGGCGACCACCTACGAGCAGTACTTC. Protein: CASKPQGATTYEQYF.

This clone turned up a few times. The chain combines TRBV7-2 with TRBJ1-1, with TRBD1 as a possible D gene (5 bases). Trimming removed 2 bases from V and 5 bases from J, with 9 bases in between. The germline CDR1 and CDR2 sequences are SGHTA and FQGNSA. The CDR3 has 13 amino acids. The CDR3 region is CASSLQGTTEAFF. CDR3 nucleotides: TGTGCCAGCAGCTTACAGGGTACGACTGAAGCTTTCTTT.

J is TRBJ2-2 and V is TRBV5-1, with D hard to call. The germline CDR1 and CDR2 sequences are SGHRS and YFSETQ. The CDR3 contains 13 residues. Trimming left V 4 bases short and J 4 bases short, with 8 bases between. The CDR3 coding sequence is TGCGCCAGCAGCCTTACACGCACCGGGGAGCTGTTTTTT. Amino acid sequence: CASSLTRTGELFF.

The chain couples TRBV4-2 to TRBJ1-2, with a tentative D call TRBD1 (6 bases). Germline CDR1 is LGHNA and CDR2 is YNFKEQ. The CDR3 consists of 16 residues. Trimming cost V 0 bases and J 8 bases, with 19 bases left between them. The CDR3 spells CASSQERDIRGIGYTF. In DNA form, the CDR3 reads TGTGCCAGCAGCCAAGAAAGGGACATCCGTGGTATAGGCTACACCTTC.

This clone appeared a few times. This chain joins TRBV30 and TRBJ1-5; possibly TRBD1 for D (5 bases). In germline, CDR1 is GTSNPN, CDR2 SVGIG (reference sequence). V shed 4 bases and J shed 2 bases, with 18 bases lying between them. The CDR3 is 16 amino acids. In DNA, the CDR3 is TGTGCCTGGAAGGGCAGGGCCACGACCGGCAATCAGCCCCAGCATTTT. Translation: CAWKGRATTGNQPQHF.

In its sample, this clone was seen once. The chain is built from TRBV4-1 and TRBJ2-3, with D maybe TRBD2 (5 bases). V was cut by 4 bases and J by 2 bases, with 13 bases left in between. The CDR3 extends over 15 amino acids. Germline V gene data show CDR1 as MGHRA and CDR2 as YSYEKL. This CDR3 reads CASSPRERFTDTQYF. The CDR3 region has the DNA TGCGCCAGCAGCCCCCGTGAGCGGTTCACAGATACGCAGTATTTT.

The rearrangement uses TRBV6-5 and TRBJ1-2, with D possibly matching TRBD1 (6 bases). Per the germline V gene, CDR1 is MNHEY and CDR2 is SVGAGI. The CDR3 is 14 residues long. The germline V and J ends were trimmed by 4 bases and 7 bases, with 16 bases remaining between them. The CDR3 sequence is CASSSIRGAGGYTF. CDR3 DNA: TGTGCCAGCAGTTCTATCCGGGGGGCAGGTGGCTACACCTTC.

The J gene is TRBJ2-1, the V gene TRBV11-2; possible D gene TRBD2, 5 bases. Germline CDR1 SGHAT, CDR2 FQNNGV. Trimming removed 6 bases from V and 15 bases from J, with 21 bases in between. The length of the CDR3 is 13 residues. The CDR3 DNA sequence: TGTGCCAGCAGGTCCCTAGCCCGCGGCACTCGGTTCTTC. Translating gives CASRSLARGTRFF.

V usage is TRBV7-2 and J usage is TRBJ1-1, with D hard to call. The V gene lost 5 bases and the J gene lost 6 bases, with 10 bases spanning the gap. This CDR3 has 12 amino acids. Germline-derived CDR1 and CDR2 are SGHTA and FQGNSA. In DNA, the CDR3 is TGTGCCAGCAGCCCCCTGACACCTGAAGCTTTCTTT. Its protein is CASSPLTPEAFF.

The chain uses TRBV5-1 and TRBJ1-2; the D is unclear. In germline, CDR1 is SGHRS, CDR2 YFSETQ. The CDR3 is made up of 14 amino acids. V lost 6 bases to trimming and J lost 3 bases, with 15 bases between them. CDR3: CASNREGADYGYTF. CDR3 coding DNA: TGCGCCAGCAACCGGGAGGGCGCGGACTATGGCTACACCTTC.

The chain joins TRBV6-1 to TRBJ1-5; 7 nucleotides match TRBD1. The CDR3 consists of 18 residues. The J segment lost 4 bases and the V segment lost 4 bases, leaving 16 bases of the junction unmatched. Germline CDR1 MNHNS, CDR2 SASEGT. The CDR3 DNA reads as TGTGCCAGCAGTGCCCCCTCGGGACAGCCGACTTTAAATCAGCCCCAGCATTTT. It specifies CASSAPSGQPTLNQPQHF.

The V gene is TRBV11-3, the J gene TRBJ2-3; 8 bases match TRBD2. Germline V lookup: CDR1 SGHNT, CDR2 YENEEA. The CDR3 contains 16 residues. The ends lost 1 base at V and 2 bases at J; junction bases unmatched: 5. The CDR3 region is CASSLVGSGNTDTQYF. CDR3 sequence (DNA): TGTGCCAGCAGCTTAGTCGGTAGCGGGAACACAGATACGCAGTATTTT.

The chain is built from TRBV5-1 and TRBJ2-5, with a tentative D call TRBD1 (6 bases). From germline, CDR1 is SGHRS and CDR2 YFSETQ. V shed 2 bases and J shed 7 bases, with 18 bases lying between them. The CDR3 has 15 residues. CDR3 sequence: CASSFGGVQGGTQYF. CDR3 coding DNA: TGCGCCAGCAGCTTCGGCGGAGTCCAAGGGGGGACCCAGTACTTC.

In DNA, the CDR3 is TGTGCCAGCAGAGGACAGGGGAGCGTGTCGAATGAGCAGTTCTTC. The encoded protein is CASRGQGSVSNEQFF. This chain links TRBV6-6 with TRBJ2-1, with 9 nucleotides matching TRBD1. The J segment lost 7 bases and the V segment lost 6 bases, leaving 10 bases of the junction unmatched. Germline assignment: CDR1 MNHNY and CDR2 SVGAGI (reference sequence). The length of the CDR3 is 15 residues.